This TCR beta chain came from a study of blood T cell repertoires in COVID-19. Overall study context: Acute-phase and convalescent COVID-19 samples originated in the United States, Italy and Spain. PBMCs, B-cell-depleted T cells, or T cells were the source of the cDNA or gDNA that made up the material.

In the authors' methods: Counts of nucleated cells, estimated from reference gene primer amplification, were obtained. The protocol was immunoSEQ multiplex PCR, while the TCRdb copy is restricted to in-frame clones and leaves out a portion. V and J calls plus clone size are reproduced from that table; the DNA served to infer D and trimming. The table lists 200,000 to 250,000 clones, around 83% of them singletons, with about 10% in the top ten. Germline CDR1 and CDR2: MGHRA and YSYEKL. The CDR3 runs to 14 residues. V was clipped by 4 bases and J by 2 bases, with 10 bases between them. V is TRBV4-1 and J is TRBJ2-3; tentatively, D is TRBD1 (6 bases). The sequence came from a man aged 45-65 years with active or convalescent COVID-19. Sequenced input: peripheral blood. Here the CDR3 reads CASSRDTYTDTQYF. The CDR3 DNA follows: TGCGCCAGCAGCCGGGACACATACACAGATACGCAGTATTTT.